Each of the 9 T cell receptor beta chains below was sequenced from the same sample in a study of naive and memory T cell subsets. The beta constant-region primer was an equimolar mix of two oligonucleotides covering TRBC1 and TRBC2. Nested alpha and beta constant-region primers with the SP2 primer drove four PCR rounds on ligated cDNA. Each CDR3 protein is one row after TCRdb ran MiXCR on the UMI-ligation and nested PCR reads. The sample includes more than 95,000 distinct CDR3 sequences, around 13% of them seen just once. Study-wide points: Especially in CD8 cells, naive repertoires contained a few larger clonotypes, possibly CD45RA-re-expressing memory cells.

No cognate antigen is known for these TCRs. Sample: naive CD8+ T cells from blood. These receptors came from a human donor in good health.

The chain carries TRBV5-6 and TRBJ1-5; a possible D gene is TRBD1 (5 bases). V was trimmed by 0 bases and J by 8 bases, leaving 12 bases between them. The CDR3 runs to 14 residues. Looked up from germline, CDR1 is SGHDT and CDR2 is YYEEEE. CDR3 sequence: CASSLGRTQEPQHF. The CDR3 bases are TGTGCCAGCAGCTTGGGAAGGACACAGGAGCCCCAGCATTTT.

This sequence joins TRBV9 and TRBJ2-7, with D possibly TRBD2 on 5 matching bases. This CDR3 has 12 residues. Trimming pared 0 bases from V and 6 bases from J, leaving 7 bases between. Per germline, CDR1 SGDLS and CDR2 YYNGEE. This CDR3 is CASSVASGEQYF. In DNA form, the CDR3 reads TGTGCCAGCAGCGTAGCGAGCGGCGAGCAGTACTTC.

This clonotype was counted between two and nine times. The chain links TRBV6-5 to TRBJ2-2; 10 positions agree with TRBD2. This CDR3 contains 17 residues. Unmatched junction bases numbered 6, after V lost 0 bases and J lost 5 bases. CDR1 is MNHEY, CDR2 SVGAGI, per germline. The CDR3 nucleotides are TGTGCCAGCAGTTACTCGAAGTCTAGCGGGAGAACCGGGGAGCTGTTTTTT. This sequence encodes CASSYSKSSGRTGELFF.

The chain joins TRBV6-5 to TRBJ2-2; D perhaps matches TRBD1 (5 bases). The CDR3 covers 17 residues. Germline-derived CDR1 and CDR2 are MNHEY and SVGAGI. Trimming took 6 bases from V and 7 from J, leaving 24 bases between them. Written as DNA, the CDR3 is TGTGCCAGCAGCACGCGGTTGTCAGGGAAATCCAGCGGGGAGCTGTTTTTT. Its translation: CASSTRLSGKSSGELFF.

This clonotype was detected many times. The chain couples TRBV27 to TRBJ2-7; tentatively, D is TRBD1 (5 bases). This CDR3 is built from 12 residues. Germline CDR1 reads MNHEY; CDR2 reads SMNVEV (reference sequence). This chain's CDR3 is CATRDSPYEQYF. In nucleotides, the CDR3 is TGTGCGACGAGAGACAGTCCCTACGAGCAGTACTTC.

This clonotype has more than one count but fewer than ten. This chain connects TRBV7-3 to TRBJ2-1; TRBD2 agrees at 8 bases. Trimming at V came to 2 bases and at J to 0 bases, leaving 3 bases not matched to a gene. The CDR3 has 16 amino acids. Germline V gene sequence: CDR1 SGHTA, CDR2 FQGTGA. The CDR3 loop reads CASSLWAGGSYNEQFF. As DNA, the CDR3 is TGTGCCAGCAGCTTATGGGCGGGAGGCTCCTACAATGAGCAGTTCTTC. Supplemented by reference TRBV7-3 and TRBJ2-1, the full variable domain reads GAGVSQTPSNKVTEKGKYVELRCDPISGHTALYWYRQSLGQGPEFLIYFQGTGAADDSGLPNDRFFAVRPEGSVSTLKIQRTERGDSAVYLCASSLWAGGSYNEQFFGPGTRLTVL.

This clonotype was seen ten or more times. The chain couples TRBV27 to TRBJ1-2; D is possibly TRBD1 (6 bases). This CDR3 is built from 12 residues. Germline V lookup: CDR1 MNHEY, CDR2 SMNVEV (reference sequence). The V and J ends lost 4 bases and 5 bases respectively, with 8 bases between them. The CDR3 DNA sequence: TGTGCCAGCAGTTCAGGACAGTATGGCTACACCTTC. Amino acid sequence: CASSSGQYGYTF.

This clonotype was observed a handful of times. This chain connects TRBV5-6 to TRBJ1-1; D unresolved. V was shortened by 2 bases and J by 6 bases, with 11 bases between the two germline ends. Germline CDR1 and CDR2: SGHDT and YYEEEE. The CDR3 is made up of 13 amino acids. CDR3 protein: CASSLGQVAEAFF. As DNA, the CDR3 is TGTGCCAGCAGCTTAGGGCAGGTCGCTGAAGCTTTCTTT.

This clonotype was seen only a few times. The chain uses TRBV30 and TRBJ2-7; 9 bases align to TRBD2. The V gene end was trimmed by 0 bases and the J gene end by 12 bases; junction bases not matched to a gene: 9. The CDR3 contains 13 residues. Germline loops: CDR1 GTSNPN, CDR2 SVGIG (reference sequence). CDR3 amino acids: CAWSVSSGGPWYF. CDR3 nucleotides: TGTGCCTGGAGTGTGAGTAGCGGGGGACCTTGGTACTTC.